Described below is a single T cell receptor beta chain sequence and its context. Its antigen is currently unknown. These data come from a study of T cell repertoires in cytomegalovirus infection. The CDR3 spans 15 residues. V was pared by 0 bases and J by 1 base, with 7 bases between. Per the germline V gene, CDR1 is LGHNA and CDR2 is YSLEER. Study findings and constraints: The cumulative frequency of public TCR beta families identified carriers of CMV plus the relevant HLA.

A single record per CDR3 protein comes from TCRdb applying MiXCR to the reads. The table has 95,000 to 120,000 distinct CDR3 sequences, under 35% seen once; the top ten hold less than 45%. The sequence derives from a human donor in good health (CMV status not recorded). Some clones in this sample may be carry-over from other donors' samples. Sequenced here: CD8+ T cells from cultured PBMCs, sampled from culture after CMV antigen stimulation. The chain couples TRBV4-3 to TRBJ1-3; D might be TRBD1 (5 bases). In DNA, the CDR3 is TGCGCCAGCAGCCAAGATGGGGGATCTGGAAACACCATATATTTT. Translating it yields CASSQDGGSGNTIYF.